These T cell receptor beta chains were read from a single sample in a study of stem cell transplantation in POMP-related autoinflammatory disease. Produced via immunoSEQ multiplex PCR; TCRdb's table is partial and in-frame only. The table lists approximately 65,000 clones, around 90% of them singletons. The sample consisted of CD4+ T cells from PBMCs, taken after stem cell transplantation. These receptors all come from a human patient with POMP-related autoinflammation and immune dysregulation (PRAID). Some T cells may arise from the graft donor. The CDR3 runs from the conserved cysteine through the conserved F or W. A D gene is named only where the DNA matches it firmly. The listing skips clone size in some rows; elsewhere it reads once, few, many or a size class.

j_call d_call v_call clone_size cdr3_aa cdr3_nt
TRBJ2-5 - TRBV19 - CASSSRDQETQYF TGTGCCAGTAGTTCACGGGACCAAGAGACCCAGTACTTC
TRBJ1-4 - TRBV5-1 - CASSRNPEPNEKLFF TGCGCCAGCAGCAGGAATCCGGAGCCAAATGAAAAACTGTTTTTT
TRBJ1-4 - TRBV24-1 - CATSDLQGEKLFF TGTGCCACCAGTGATTTGCAGGGGGAAAAACTGTTTTTT
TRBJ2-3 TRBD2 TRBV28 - CASSSSGLVTDTQYF TGTGCCAGCAGTTCCAGTGGACTAGTGACAGATACGCAGTATTTT
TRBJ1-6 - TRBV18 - CASSRGVGSYNSPLHF TGTGCCAGCTCACGGGGGGTAGGCTCCTATAATTCACCCCTCCACTTT
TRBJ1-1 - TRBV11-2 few CASSKGPNTEAFF TGTGCCAGCAGCAAGGGCCCGAACACTGAAGCTTTCTTT
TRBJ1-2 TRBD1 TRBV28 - CASTEGPGQVNYGYTF TGTGCCAGCACCGAGGGACCGGGACAGGTGAACTATGGCTACACCTTC
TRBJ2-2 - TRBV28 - CASSLHTTVPSNTGELFF TGTGCCAGCAGTTTACACACGACAGTACCTTCGAACACCGGGGAGCTGTTTTTT
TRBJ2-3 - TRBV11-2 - CASSLVSPDTQYF TGTGCCAGCAGCTTAGTTAGTCCAGATACGCAGTATTTT
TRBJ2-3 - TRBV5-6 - CASTGLTDTQYF TGTGCCAGCACCGGACTCACAGATACGCAGTATTTT
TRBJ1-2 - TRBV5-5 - CASSLDLRAPGYTF TGTGCCAGCAGCTTGGACCTACGGGCGCCTGGCTACACCTTC
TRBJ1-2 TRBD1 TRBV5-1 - CASTGQGAGGYTF TGCGCCAGCACAGGACAGGGGGCTGGTGGCTACACCTTC
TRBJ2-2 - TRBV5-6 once CASSSFHSGGNTGELFF TGTGCCAGCAGCTCCTTCCATAGTGGGGGGAACACCGGGGAGCTGTTTTTT
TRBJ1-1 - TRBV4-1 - CASSQEGGRNTEAFF TGCGCCAGCAGCCAAGAAGGGGGGCGGAACACTGAAGCTTTCTTT
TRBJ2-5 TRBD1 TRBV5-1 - CASSFGQGIETQYF TGCGCCAGCAGCTTTGGACAGGGAATCGAGACCCAGTACTTC
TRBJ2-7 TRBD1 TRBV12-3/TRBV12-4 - CASSSLTGKYF TGTGCCAGCAGTTCCCTGACAGGGAAGTACTTC
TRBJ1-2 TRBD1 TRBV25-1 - CASSAPGQASGYTF TGTGCCAGCAGTGCCCCGGGACAGGCGAGCGGCTACACCTTC
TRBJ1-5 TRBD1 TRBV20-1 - CSASRDSARQPQHF TGCAGTGCTAGTCGGGACAGCGCCCGGCAGCCCCAGCATTTT